The 32 T cell receptor beta chains below were found in one sample sequenced in a study of cytomegalovirus exposure and HLA in healthy donors. Both 60 Vbeta primers and 13 Jbeta primers went into the PCR. Sequenced by immunoSEQ multiplex PCR; TCRdb stores in-frame clones only, minus some. This sample has fewer than 200,000 clones, with roughly 76% found just once. The sequenced sample was PBMCs. These receptors were taken from a woman under 30 in good health and CMV-seropositive.

This chain connects TRBV15 to TRBJ2-7; perhaps TRBD1 as D (5 bases). Trimming took 5 bases from V and 7 from J, leaving 21 bases between them. The CDR3 is made up of 15 amino acids. CDR1 is LNHNV, CDR2 YYDKDF, per germline (reference sequence). The CDR3 loop reads CATSVVGAQGREQYF. Here the CDR3 DNA reads TGTGCCACCAGCGTTGTAGGGGCGCAAGGTCGGGAGCAGTACTTC.

This chain links TRBV9 with TRBJ2-3; TRBD1 aligns across 10 bases. This CDR3 region has 14 residues. Trimming at V came to 4 bases and at J to 6 bases, leaving 5 bases not matched to a gene. The germline CDR1 and CDR2 sequences are SGDLS and YYNGEE. The CDR3 sequence is CASSSRQGADTQYF. CDR3 nucleotide sequence: TGTGCCAGCAGCTCTCGACAGGGGGCCGATACGCAGTATTTT.

This chain joins TRBV9 and TRBJ1-4, with TRBD1 matching 11 bases. CDR1 SGDLS and CDR2 YYNGEE come from the germline V gene. The CDR3 runs to 15 residues. V gave up 3 bases and J gave up 7 bases; unmatched junction bases: 5. In DNA, the CDR3 is TGTGCCAGCAGCGCACGGGACAGGGGGGCTGAAAAACTGTTTTTT. Translation: CASSARDRGAEKLFF.

The rearrangement uses TRBV7-9 and TRBJ1-1, with 7 positions matching TRBD1. Trimming cost V 4 bases and J 8 bases; bases outside gene matches: 7. The CDR3 loop spans 13 amino acids. In germline, CDR1 is SEHNR, CDR2 FQNEAQ (reference sequence). The CDR3 DNA is TGTGCCAGCAGCTCGACACGGGACAGCGAAGCTTTCTTT. Amino acid sequence: CASSSTRDSEAFF. Full variable domain (outside the CDR3, taken from reference TRBV7-9 and TRBJ1-1): DTGVSQNPRHKITKRGQNVTFRCDPISEHNRLYWYRQTLGQGPEFLTYFQNEAQLEKSRLLSDRFSAERPKGSFSTLEIQRTEQGDSAMYLCASSSTRDSEAFFGQGTRLTVV.

The J gene is TRBJ1-2, the V gene TRBV18, with TRBD1 as a possible D gene (5 bases). This CDR3 contains 16 residues. Germline V CDR1 and CDR2: KGHSH, LQKENI. Trimming took off 3 bases at V and 4 bases at J, with 18 bases between the two ends. Here the CDR3 DNA reads TGTGCCAGCTCACCGGGACTGAATGTCTTAGGCTATGGCTACACCTTC. It specifies CASSPGLNVLGYGYTF.

The gene calls are TRBV14 and TRBJ1-4; 7 bases are a match to TRBD1. After removal of 4 bases from V and 8 bases from J, the junction contained 4 bases not matched to a gene. This CDR3 contains 13 residues. CDR1 SGHDN and CDR2 FVKESK come from the germline V gene. The CDR3 nucleotides are TGTGCCAGCAGCCCGGGACAGCACGAAAAACTGTTTTTT. As protein: CASSPGQHEKLFF.

This clone was picked up one time. This chain links TRBV18 with TRBJ1-6; TRBD1 might be the D (6 bases). Germline V gene data show CDR1 as KGHSH and CDR2 as LQKENI. V dropped 3 bases and J dropped 7 bases, with 16 bases sitting between them. CDR3 length: 16 residues. The CDR3 DNA is TGTGCCAGCTCACCGCTCCAGGGGACGTGGAATTCACCCCTCCACTTT. Its protein is CASSPLQGTWNSPLHF.

The V call is TRBV7-9, the J call TRBJ1-2; the match to TRBD1 covers 7 bases. Germline-derived CDR1 and CDR2 are SEHNR and FQNEAQ (reference sequence). This CDR3 has 13 amino acids. With 4 bases clipped from V and 5 bases from J, the junction kept 4 bases outside the gene matches. The CDR3 DNA is TGTGCCAGCAGCTGGGACAGCCTATATGGCTACACCTTC. It is translated as CASSWDSLYGYTF. The variable domain in full, completed from reference TRBV7-9 and TRBJ1-2, reads DTGVSQNPRHKITKRGQNVTFRCDPISEHNRLYWYRQTLGQGPEFLTYFQNEAQLEKSRLLSDRFSAERPKGSFSTLEIQRTEQGDSAMYLCASSWDSLYGYTFGSGTRLTVV.

J is TRBJ1-1 and V is TRBV7-2; tentative D call: TRBD1 (5 bases). The length of the CDR3 is 15 residues. V was clipped by 2 bases and J by 7 bases, with 17 bases between them. In germline, CDR1 is SGHTA, CDR2 FQGNSA. CDR3 sequence (DNA): TGTGCCAGCAGCTTACCCGCGCAGGGAATAGGTGAAGCTTTCTTT. It yields the protein CASSLPAQGIGEAFF.

The genes are TRBV11-2 and TRBJ1-5, with 8 bases lining up with TRBD1. The junction had 13 bases not matched to a gene; V was cut back by 5 bases and J by 4 bases. This CDR3 has 17 residues. Germline-derived CDR1 and CDR2 are SGHAT and FQNNGV. CDR3 sequence reads: CASSLGAGGYANQPQHF. The CDR3 nucleotides read TGTGCCAGCAGCCTGGGTGCAGGGGGCTATGCAAATCAGCCCCAGCATTTT. The full variable domain, rest sourced from reference TRBV11-2 and TRBJ1-5, is EAGVAQSPRYKIIEKRQSVAFWCNPISGHATLYWYQQILGQGPKLLIQFQNNGVVDDSQLPKDRFSAERLKGVDSTLKIQPAKLEDSAVYLCASSLGAGGYANQPQHFGDGTRLSIL.

The chain carries TRBV19 and TRBJ2-7, with 7 bases identical to TRBD1. Per germline, CDR1 LNHDA and CDR2 SQIVND (reference sequence). The CDR3 is made up of 13 amino acids. J lost 3 bases, V lost 5 bases, and 4 bases had no gene match. As DNA, the CDR3 is TGTGCCAGTAGTCTAAGACAGGGCTACGAGCAGTACTTC. Protein: CASSLRQGYEQYF.

This clone was counted a few times. The genes are TRBV30 and TRBJ1-3; the match to TRBD1 covers 12 bases. The V and J ends lost 5 bases and 3 bases, in that order; junction bases with no gene match: 5. Germline V lookup: CDR1 GTSNPN, CDR2 SVGIG (reference sequence). The CDR3 consists of 15 residues. CDR3 bases: TGTGCCTGGGCCCGGGACAGGGGGCATGGAAACACCATATATTTT. Translation gives CAWARDRGHGNTIYF.

The rearrangement joins TRBV29-1 to TRBJ1-2, with a possible D match to TRBD1 (5 bases). The CDR3 has 12 amino acids. V was cut by 3 bases and J by 7 bases, with 12 bases left in between. The germline V gene encodes CDR1 SQVTM and CDR2 ANQGSEA. The CDR3 DNA follows: TGCAGCGTTGATGGGGGGATTCGTGGCTACACCTTC. Its translation is CSVDGGIRGYTF. Complete variable domain (other parts from reference TRBV29-1 and TRBJ1-2): SAVISQKPSRDICQRGTSLTIQCQVDSQVTMMFWYRQQPGQSLTLIATANQGSEATYESGFVIDKFPISRPNLTFSTLTVSNMSPEDSSIYLCSVDGGIRGYTFGSGTRLTVV.

This chain joins TRBV28 and TRBJ2-6, with D possibly TRBD2 on 5 matching bases. The CDR3 loop spans 17 amino acids. The V end was cut by 6 bases, the J end by 0 bases, with 15 bases between. Germline values: CDR1 MDHEN, CDR2 SYDVKM. CDR3 DNA sequence: TGTGCCAGCAGGGACTCCCTAAAACCCTCTGGGGCCAACGTCCTGACTTTC. Protein sequence: CASRDSLKPSGANVLTF.

The V and J genes are TRBV27 and TRBJ2-1; no definite D call. The germline gives CDR1 MNHEY, CDR2 SMNVEV (reference sequence). This CDR3 has 15 amino acids. Trimming shortened V by 10 bases and J by 7 bases, and 23 bases separated the two germline ends. The DNA of the CDR3 is TGTGCCACCCGATCCCCGGAGAGGTCTTATAATGAGCAGTTCTTC. Translation gives CATRSPERSYNEQFF.

This sequence joins TRBV28 and TRBJ2-3; a possible D gene is TRBD2 (6 bases). Germline V lookup: CDR1 MDHEN, CDR2 SYDVKM. V lost 6 bases, J lost 1 base, and 20 bases lay in between. CDR3 size: 17 residues. Here the CDR3 reads CASSPTVFGEGTDTQYF. DNA for the CDR3: TGTGCCAGCAGCCCAACGGTGTTTGGGGAGGGCACAGATACGCAGTATTTT.

This clone has a handful of counts. This sequence joins TRBV28 and TRBJ1-3; no firm D call. From germline, CDR1 is MDHEN and CDR2 SYDVKM. The CDR3 runs to 15 residues. The V gene lost 3 bases and the J gene lost 0 bases, with 9 bases spanning the gap. The CDR3 bases are TGTGCCAGCAGTTTTGGCCTCCACTCTGGAAACACCATATATTTT. As protein: CASSFGLHSGNTIYF.

The genes are TRBV11-2 and TRBJ1-2; possibly TRBD1 for D (5 bases). The V gene's germline CDR1 is SGHAT and CDR2 FQNNGV. The V end lost 5 bases, the J end lost 12 bases, and 13 bases lay between the germline ends. The length of the CDR3 is 11 residues. Here the CDR3 reads CASSPPGGDTF. The CDR3 DNA follows: TGTGCCAGCAGCCCACCGGGGGGAGACACCTTC. The variable domain in full, completed from reference TRBV11-2 and TRBJ1-2, reads EAGVAQSPRYKIIEKRQSVAFWCNPISGHATLYWYQQILGQGPKLLIQFQNNGVVDDSQLPKDRFSAERLKGVDSTLKIQPAKLEDSAVYLCASSPPGGDTFGSGTRLTVV.

The chain carries TRBV7-9 and TRBJ2-3, with 9 bases identical to TRBD1. The CDR3 loop spans 15 amino acids. Germline loops: CDR1 SEHNR, CDR2 FQNEAQ (reference sequence). Trimming removed 4 bases from V and 1 base from J; junction bases left unmatched: 3. The CDR3 is CASSSGQGGTDTQYF. The CDR3 bases are TGTGCCAGCAGCTCGGGACAGGGTGGCACAGATACGCAGTATTTT.

Comment on this clone: Other DNA sequences of this sample code for an identical CDR3. The V gene is TRBV27, the J gene TRBJ1-5; a possible D gene is TRBD1 (5 bases). Germline CDR1 and CDR2: MNHEY and SMNVEV (reference sequence). The length of the CDR3 is 15 residues. V lost 1 base to trimming and J lost 1 base, with 8 bases between them. In DNA form, the CDR3 reads TGTGCCAGCAGTTTATTGGGGGGGAGCAATCAGCCCCAGCATTTT. Protein sequence: CASSLLGGSNQPQHF.

The chain combines TRBV4-2 with TRBJ1-2; 7 bases agree with TRBD1. The CDR3 is made up of 17 amino acids. The germline gives CDR1 LGHNA, CDR2 YNFKEQ. The V and J ends lost 4 bases and 2 bases, in that order; junction bases with no gene match: 13. CDR3 bases: TGTGCCAGCAGCCTGAGTGCGGAGGACAGGTCGAACTATGGCTACACCTTC. Translated, it gives CASSLSAEDRSNYGYTF.

This clone showed up just once. The chain recombines TRBV5-1 with TRBJ1-2; no clear D. Germline CDR1 and CDR2: SGHRS and YFSETQ. CDR3 length equals 14 residues. The V end was cut by 4 bases, the J end by 1 base, with 11 bases between. CDR3 coding DNA: TGCGCCAGCAGCCAAGAACAGAATAACTATGGCTACACCTTC. It translates to CASSQEQNNYGYTF. Filled out from reference TRBV5-1 and TRBJ1-2, the complete variable domain reads KAGVTQTPRYLIKTRGQQVTLSCSPISGHRSVSWYQQTPGQGLQFLFEYFSETQRNKGNFPGRFSGRQFSNSRSEMNVSTLELGDSALYLCASSQEQNNYGYTFGSGTRLTVV.

The J gene is TRBJ1-2, the V gene TRBV6-5, with D perhaps TRBD1 (6 bases). The length of the CDR3 is 11 residues. V lost 8 bases and J lost 7, with 11 bases in between. Germline V lookup: CDR1 MNHEY, CDR2 SVGAGI. CDR3 protein: CASGQGGGYTF. The CDR3 DNA reads TGTGCCAGCGGTCAAGGGGGTGGCTACACCTTC.

This clone has only one observation. This chain uses TRBV6-7 with TRBJ1-4; tentatively, D is TRBD1 (6 bases). TRBV6-7 is recorded as an ORF, its role being uncertain. The V gene lost 0 bases and the J gene lost 4 bases, with 21 bases spanning the gap. The CDR3 sequence is 19 residues long. As DNA, the CDR3 is TGTGCCAGCAGTTACTCCCCCTGGTCGGTACAGGGTAATAATGAAAAACTGTTTTTT. This codes for CASSYSPWSVQGNNEKLFF.

This clone was counted between two and nine times. This chain joins TRBV9 and TRBJ2-3; D not resolved. The germline V gene has CDR1 SGDLS and CDR2 YYNGEE. This CDR3 is 14 amino acids long. The V gene lost 0 bases and the J gene lost 2 bases, with 7 bases spanning the gap. Here the CDR3 reads CASSVVAITDTQYF. The CDR3 nucleotides are TGTGCCAGCAGCGTAGTGGCAATCACAGATACGCAGTATTTT. The whole variable domain, remainder taken from reference TRBV9 and TRBJ2-3, is DSGVTQTPKHLITATGQRVTLRCSPRSGDLSVYWYQQSLDQGLQFLIQYYNGEERAKGNILERFSAQQFPDLHSELNLSSLELGDSALYFCASSVVAITDTQYFGPGTRLTVL.

The V call is TRBV6-4, the J call TRBJ1-1; no definite D call. The CDR3 contains 13 residues. Germline-derived CDR1 and CDR2 are MRHNA and SNTAGT. The germline V and J ends were trimmed by 6 bases and 0 bases, with 8 bases remaining between them. The CDR3 protein is CASSSYMNTEAFF. DNA of the CDR3: TGTGCCAGCAGCTCGTATATGAACACTGAAGCTTTCTTT.

The V gene is TRBV4-1, the J gene TRBJ1-2; perhaps TRBD1 as D (5 bases). Trimming left V 4 bases short and J 8 bases short, with 17 bases between. CDR3 size: 14 residues. Germline V gene lookup returns CDR1 MGHRA and CDR2 YSYEKL. CDR3 protein: CASSPVQGGRGYTF. Written as DNA, the CDR3 is TGCGCCAGCAGCCCTGTCCAGGGCGGGAGAGGCTACACCTTC.

This clone was found once. The chain joins TRBV14 to TRBJ2-3; TRBD2 matches 13 bases. Germline V gene data show CDR1 as SGHDN and CDR2 as FVKESK. The CDR3 runs to 16 residues. V lost 3 bases to trimming and J lost 0 bases; unmatched junction nucleotides: 0. The CDR3 DNA reads as TGTGCCAGCAGCCAGGGACTAGCGGGGAGCACAGATACGCAGTATTTT. Its translation: CASSQGLAGSTDTQYF.

This chain connects TRBV10-2 to TRBJ1-1, with 7 nucleotides matching TRBD1. Germline V gene lookup returns CDR1 WSHSY and CDR2 SAAADI. This CDR3 has 13 amino acids. Losses at the gene ends were 4 bases for V and 8 bases for J; bases not matched to a gene: 7. CDR3: CASSGRQGSEAFF. Here the CDR3 DNA reads TGCGCCAGCAGTGGGAGACAGGGATCCGAAGCTTTCTTT.

This clone was counted ten times or more. Distinct nucleotide sequences in the sample also encode this CDR3. The V and J genes are TRBV7-7 and TRBJ2-7; TRBD2 agrees at 7 bases. Germline V gene data show CDR1 as SSHAT and CDR2 as FNYEAQ (reference sequence). This CDR3 comprises 13 residues. The J segment lost 4 bases and the V segment lost 0 bases, leaving 0 bases of the junction unmatched. The CDR3 loop is CASSLAAGYEQYF. DNA for the CDR3: TGTGCCAGCAGCTTAGCAGCGGGGTACGAGCAGTACTTC.

This chain connects TRBV11-2 to TRBJ2-7; 9 bases line up with TRBD2. Trimming cost V 7 bases and J 2 bases; bases outside gene matches: 6. The germline V gene has CDR1 SGHAT and CDR2 FQNNGV. There are 14 residues in the CDR3. The CDR3 region has the DNA TGTGCCAGCATCACAAGCGGGGGGCCCTACGAGCAGTACTTC. It is translated as CASITSGGPYEQYF.

The J gene is TRBJ2-7, the V gene TRBV19; 7 bases align to TRBD1. Germline V gene data show CDR1 as LNHDA and CDR2 as SQIVND (reference sequence). The CDR3 sequence is 15 residues long. V lost 1 base, J lost 0 bases, and 3 bases stayed unmatched. CDR3 in DNA: TGTGCCAGTAGTATAGGGGACAGCACCTCCTACGAGCAGTACTTC. Amino acid sequence: CASSIGDSTSYEQYF.